This entry lists 8 T cell receptor beta chains sequenced from one sample in a study of blood T cell repertoires in COVID-19. TCRdb's copy holds only in-frame clones and misses some; the assay was immunoSEQ multiplex PCR. The sample records 200,000 to 250,000 clones, about 85% being singletons. Sequencing used peripheral blood. The receptor set was obtained from a woman in her late teens or twenties who had recovered from COVID-19.

The V and J genes are TRBV5-1 and TRBJ2-7; 7 bases fit TRBD2. CDR1 and CDR2 from the germline V gene are SGHRS and YFSETQ. The junction had 2 bases not matched to a gene; V was cut back by 1 base and J by 1 base. CDR3 length equals 14 residues. Here the CDR3 DNA reads TGCGCCAGCAGCTTGTCGGGACTATCCTACGAGCAGTACTTC. Amino acids: CASSLSGLSYEQYF.

The chain employs TRBV18 and TRBJ2-3; the D gene is possibly TRBD2 (5 bases). CDR1 and CDR2 from the germline V gene are KGHSH and LQKENI. V lost 3 bases, J lost 4 bases, and 14 bases lay in between. The CDR3 has 15 amino acids. The CDR3 loop reads CASSPFFGGADTQYF. In DNA, the CDR3 is TGTGCCAGCTCACCTTTCTTCGGAGGTGCAGATACGCAGTATTTT.

This clone has only one observation. This sequence joins TRBV18 and TRBJ2-5; D unclear. CDR3 length: 13 residues. Per germline, CDR1 KGHSH and CDR2 LQKENI. With 3 bases removed from V and 2 bases from J, the gap between germline ends came to 7 bases. This CDR3 reads CASSPLQQETQYF. The CDR3 nucleotides read TGTGCCAGCTCACCTCTCCAGCAAGAGACCCAGTACTTC. Combining the CDR3 with reference TRBV18 and TRBJ2-5 gives the whole variable domain NAGVMQNPRHLVRRRGQEARLRCSPMKGHSHVYWYRQLPEEGLKFMVYLQKENIIDESGMPKERFSAEFPKEGPSILRIQQVVRGDSAAYFCASSPLQQETQYFGPGTRLLVL.

CDR3 amino acids: CASSLESLQGMNTEAFF. The CDR3 DNA is TGCGCCAGCAGCTTGGAAAGCCTCCAGGGGATGAACACTGAAGCTTTCTTT. The chain recombines TRBV5-1 with TRBJ1-1, with D possibly being TRBD1 (6 bases). The CDR3 loop spans 17 amino acids. Between the trimmed V and J ends, which lost 0 bases and 0 bases, there was a span of 15 bases. Germline CDR1 SGHRS, CDR2 YFSETQ.

The chain joins TRBV7-9 to TRBJ1-2; 11 nucleotides line up with TRBD1. V shed 0 bases, J shed 7 bases, and the junction held 4 bases outside the gene matches. The CDR3 runs to 15 residues. From germline, CDR1 is SEHNR and CDR2 FQNEAQ (reference sequence). Here the CDR3 reads CASSLAGDRGTGYTF. CDR3 DNA sequence: TGTGCCAGCAGCTTAGCCGGGGACAGGGGGACTGGCTACACCTTC.

V usage is TRBV5-6 and J usage is TRBJ1-2, with D uncertain. CDR1 and CDR2 (germline): SGHDT, YYEEEE. The CDR3 contains 12 residues. V was clipped by 4 bases and J by 7 bases, with 11 bases between them. Written as DNA, the CDR3 is TGTGCCAGCAGCCCTAGAACTAGTGGCTACACCTTC. It codes for CASSPRTSGYTF.

This chain uses TRBV7-8 with TRBJ1-1, with TRBD1 matching 11 bases. The CDR3 spans 16 residues. Germline loops: CDR1 SGHVS, CDR2 FQNEAQ. The J segment lost 4 bases and the V segment lost 1 base, leaving 5 bases of the junction unmatched. The CDR3 loop is CASSLGGTGGGTEAFF. CDR3 in DNA: TGTGCCAGCAGCTTAGGAGGGACAGGGGGAGGCACTGAAGCTTTCTTT.

The V gene is TRBV9, the J gene TRBJ2-7, with 7 bases lining up with TRBD1. V lost 4 bases and J lost 4; bases outside the gene matches: 14. Germline-derived CDR1 and CDR2 are SGDLS and YYNGEE. The CDR3 sequence is 16 residues long. CDR3 residues: CASSPGGQHGLYEQYF. The CDR3 DNA follows: TGTGCCAGCAGCCCAGGGGGACAGCATGGGCTATACGAGCAGTACTTC.